Presented here are 26 T cell receptor beta chains from one specimen sequenced in a study of cytomegalovirus exposure and HLA in healthy donors. Primers: 60 Vbeta forward and 13 Jbeta reverse. The table came from immunoSEQ multiplex PCR; TCRdb's copy has only in-frame clones and leaves some out. The data hold some 200,000 clones, with approximately 80% observed a single time. The sequencing sample was made of PBMCs. These receptors were obtained from a woman aged 25 to 39 in good health and CMV-seronegative.

The rearrangement uses TRBV18 and TRBJ1-3; D not certain. There are 16 residues in the CDR3. Germline V gives CDR1 KGHSH, CDR2 LQKENI. The V gene lost 3 bases and the J gene lost 2 bases, with 14 bases spanning the gap. Here the CDR3 DNA reads TGTGCCAGCTCACCCAAAGCGGCGGAAGCTGGAAACACCATATATTTT. It codes for CASSPKAAEAGNTIYF.

This chain links TRBV11-1 with TRBJ2-7; the match to TRBD2 covers 10 bases. Germline trimming cut 0 bases from V and 4 bases from J; bases unmatched to any gene: 6. The CDR3 spans 16 residues. The germline V gene encodes CDR1 SGHAT and CDR2 FQDESV (reference sequence). The CDR3 DNA is TGTGCCAGCAGCTTAGCGCTAGCGGGAGCACCGTACGAGCAGTACTTC. Translated: CASSLALAGAPYEQYF.

The chain has TRBV10-3 and TRBJ1-1; 7 bases agree with TRBD1. The CDR3 covers 13 residues. The V and J ends lost 7 bases and 3 bases, in that order; junction bases with no gene match: 5. Germline CDR1 and CDR2: ENHRY and SYGVKD. Here the CDR3 DNA reads TGTGCCATCACCGAGGGACAGCACACTGAAGCTTTCTTT. This gives the protein CAITEGQHTEAFF.

A note on this clone: Distinct nucleotide sequences in the sample also encode this CDR3. V and J are TRBV5-1 and TRBJ1-1, with D hard to call. The CDR3 spans 13 residues. The germline V gene has CDR1 SGHRS and CDR2 YFSETQ. The V and J ends lost 2 bases and 3 bases respectively, with 8 bases between them. CDR3 in DNA: TGCGCCAGCAGCTTAGCCGGGGACACTGAAGCTTTCTTT. This sequence encodes CASSLAGDTEAFF.

This rearrangement joins TRBV19 to TRBJ1-1, with 10 bases lining up with TRBD1. CDR1 LNHDA and CDR2 SQIVND come from the germline V gene (reference sequence). The trim removed 4 bases at V and 2 bases at J, leaving 13 bases unmatched. This CDR3 has 18 amino acids. This CDR3 reads CASSTQPRDRGYNTEAFF. The DNA of the CDR3 is TGTGCCAGTAGTACTCAACCTCGGGACAGGGGTTATAACACTGAAGCTTTCTTT. Together with reference TRBV19 and TRBJ1-1, the CDR3 gives the full variable domain: DGGITQSPKYLFRKEGQNVTLSCEQNLNHDAMYWYRQDPGQGLRLIYYSQIVNDFQKGDIAEGYSVSREKKESFPLTVTSAQKNPTAFYLCASSTQPRDRGYNTEAFFGQGTRLTVV.

The rearrangement links TRBV7-2 to TRBJ1-1; D is unresolved. Germline CDR1 reads SGHTA; CDR2 reads FQGNSA. Trimming took 7 bases from V and 10 from J, leaving 16 bases between them. The CDR3 length is 12 residues. CDR3 DNA sequence: TGTGCCAGCACCCCGCTCTGGGGAGGAGCTTTCTTT. This gives the protein CASTPLWGGAFF. Variable domain in full (rest from reference TRBV7-2 and TRBJ1-1): GAGVSQSPSNKVTEKGKDVELRCDPISGHTALYWYRQSLGQGLEFLIYFQGNSAPDKSGLPSDRFSAERTGGSVSTLTIQRTQQEDSAVYLCASTPLWGGAFFGQGTRLTVV.

This clone was counted between two and nine times. J is TRBJ1-6 and V is TRBV5-1; 8 bases fit TRBD1. The junction had 15 bases not matched to a gene; V was cut back by 3 bases and J by 10 bases. The CDR3 has 17 residues. Per the germline V gene, CDR1 is SGHRS and CDR2 is YFSETQ. CDR3 region: CASSWGQALLPGSPLHF. Written as DNA, the CDR3 is TGCGCCAGCAGCTGGGGACAGGCACTCTTACCGGGCTCACCCCTCCACTTT.

The gene calls are TRBV7-8 and TRBJ1-2; D is unresolved. This CDR3 comprises 15 residues. Germline V CDR1 and CDR2: SGHVS, FQNEAQ. The V end lost 1 base, the J end lost 0 bases, and 9 bases lay between the germline ends. CDR3 bases: TGTGCCAGCAGCTTAGGGGCGGAGGCTAACTATGGCTACACCTTC. Protein sequence: CASSLGAEANYGYTF.

This sequence joins TRBV11-2 and TRBJ2-1; tentative D call: TRBD2 (5 bases). Trimming pared 1 base from V and 12 bases from J, leaving 25 bases between. From germline, CDR1 is SGHAT and CDR2 FQNNGV. This CDR3 spans 17 amino acids. Here the CDR3 DNA reads TGTGCCAGCAGCTTAGCGCCCCTAGCCCCCCGTCAAGTGGTGCAGTTCTTC. Protein: CASSLAPLAPRQVVQFF.

The chain is built from TRBV5-1 and TRBJ1-2, with TRBD1 matching over 9 bases. There are 15 residues in the CDR3. The germline V gene has CDR1 SGHRS and CDR2 YFSETQ. The trim removed 5 bases at V and 1 base at J, leaving 6 bases unmatched. CDR3 nucleotides: TGCGCCAGCAGACCAACAGGGGGCTTTAACTATGGCTACACCTTC. Its protein is CASRPTGGFNYGYTF. The whole variable domain, filled in from reference TRBV5-1 and TRBJ1-2, reads KAGVTQTPRYLIKTRGQQVTLSCSPISGHRSVSWYQQTPGQGLQFLFEYFSETQRNKGNFPGRFSGRQFSNSRSEMNVSTLELGDSALYLCASRPTGGFNYGYTFGSGTRLTVV.

This clone was observed once. This chain joins TRBV11-3 and TRBJ2-7; TRBD1 matches 9 bases. CDR3 length: 15 residues. Germline V CDR1 and CDR2: SGHNT, YENEEA. V gave up 3 bases and J gave up 3 bases; unmatched junction bases: 6. DNA of the CDR3: TGTGCCAGCAGCTTGGGGGGACAGGGCTACTACGAGCAGTACTTC. Translation: CASSLGGQGYYEQYF.

The chain combines TRBV2 with TRBJ1-2, with 7 bases aligning to TRBD1. The J segment lost 2 bases and the V segment lost 6 bases, leaving 9 bases of the junction unmatched. Germline loops: CDR1 SNHLY, CDR2 FYNNEI. The CDR3 contains 15 residues. The CDR3 here is CASRRTGRGNYGYTF. CDR3 bases: TGTGCCAGCAGACGAACTGGCAGGGGGAACTATGGCTACACCTTC.

This clone was seen a single time. This rearrangement joins TRBV29-1 to TRBJ1-3; 9 nucleotides agree with TRBD1. Trimming at V came to 6 bases and at J to 0 bases, leaving 18 bases not matched to a gene. CDR1 is SQVTM and CDR2 is ANQGSEA in the germline V gene. The length of the CDR3 is 19 residues. The CDR3 loop reads CSVAHKPGTGPVSGNTIYF. CDR3 coding DNA: TGCAGCGTCGCGCACAAACCCGGGACAGGGCCCGTCTCTGGAAACACCATATATTTT.

CDR3 sequence (DNA): TGTGCCAGCAGCTTACGCTCTGGAAACACCATATATTTT. It yields the protein CASSLRSGNTIYF. The rearrangement uses TRBV7-8 and TRBJ1-3; D remains unclear. Germline loops: CDR1 SGHVS, CDR2 FQNEAQ. Trimming stripped 2 bases from V and 0 bases from J, with 2 bases between. The CDR3 has 13 residues.

V is TRBV15 and J is TRBJ1-1; D is possibly TRBD1 (6 bases). This CDR3 is 17 amino acids long. V shed 2 bases and J shed 1 base, with 17 bases lying between them. Germline-derived CDR1 and CDR2 are LNHNV and YYDKDF (reference sequence). The DNA for the CDR3 is TGTGCCACCAGCAGACCCTCCCTACCGGACAGGAACACTGAAGCTTTCTTT. Amino acids: CATSRPSLPDRNTEAFF.

This sequence joins TRBV5-1 and TRBJ2-1; 14 bases are a match to TRBD2. Trimming took 4 bases from V and 4 from J; bases not matched to a gene: 7. Per the germline V gene, CDR1 is SGHRS and CDR2 is YFSETQ. The CDR3 covers 17 residues. The CDR3 sequence: CASSTMTSGGAYNEQFF. In nucleotides, the CDR3 is TGCGCCAGCAGCACAATGACTAGCGGGGGGGCGTACAATGAGCAGTTCTTC.

The chain is built from TRBV5-1 and TRBJ2-5; 8 positions agree with TRBD2. The CDR3 has 14 residues. V lost 4 bases and J lost 4; bases outside the gene matches: 6. Germline V lookup: CDR1 SGHRS, CDR2 YFSETQ. The CDR3 DNA sequence: TGCGCCAGCAGCCCGGGGGGGGTAGTAGAGACCCAGTACTTC. It encodes CASSPGGVVETQYF.

The chain has TRBV7-9 and TRBJ2-7; D gene unclear. The CDR3 length is 11 residues. Trimming pared 3 bases from V and 3 bases from J, leaving 3 bases between. Germline CDR1 SEHNR, CDR2 FQNEAQ (reference sequence). The CDR3 is CASSFRYEQYF. CDR3 sequence (DNA): TGTGCCAGCAGCTTTCGCTACGAGCAGTACTTC.

This clone was picked up a small number of times. The chain recombines TRBV5-1 with TRBJ2-3; D perhaps matches TRBD2 (5 bases). Germline CDR1 is SGHRS and CDR2 is YFSETQ. This CDR3 spans 14 amino acids. The V and J ends lost 0 bases and 6 bases respectively, with 11 bases between them. This chain's CDR3 is CASSLGRTEDTQYF. The CDR3 region has the DNA TGCGCCAGCAGCTTGGGCCGGACTGAGGATACGCAGTATTTT. Using reference TRBV5-1 and TRBJ2-3 for the parts outside the CDR3, the full variable domain is KAGVTQTPRYLIKTRGQQVTLSCSPISGHRSVSWYQQTPGQGLQFLFEYFSETQRNKGNFPGRFSGRQFSNSRSEMNVSTLELGDSALYLCASSLGRTEDTQYFGPGTRLTVL.

V gene TRBV6-4 combines with J gene TRBJ2-3; perhaps TRBD2 as D (6 bases). This CDR3 comprises 15 residues. V dropped 2 bases and J dropped 0 bases, with 9 bases sitting between them. Germline V CDR1 and CDR2: MRHNA, SNTAGT. The chain's CDR3 is CASSDGGTSTDTQYF. The CDR3 DNA reads as TGTGCCAGCAGTGACGGGGGGACTAGCACAGATACGCAGTATTTT.

The chain has TRBV29-1 and TRBJ1-2; 9 bases match TRBD1. This CDR3 comprises 12 residues. Germline V gene lookup returns CDR1 SQVTM and CDR2 ANQGSEA. After removal of 7 bases from V and 7 bases from J, the junction contained 7 bases not matched to a gene. Here the CDR3 reads CSAGDRDGGYTF. As DNA, the CDR3 is TGCAGCGCCGGGGACAGGGACGGTGGCTACACCTTC.

CDR3 sequence (DNA): TGTGCCAGCAGCCTATCACACCGGGGAAACACTGAAGCTTTCTTT. As protein: CASSLSHRGNTEAFF. The chain uses TRBV9 and TRBJ1-1; D remains ambiguous. The V gene's germline CDR1 is SGDLS and CDR2 YYNGEE. The CDR3 has 15 amino acids. Trimming took off 4 bases at V and 2 bases at J, with 15 bases between the two ends.

This sequence joins TRBV5-1 and TRBJ2-5; D is ambiguous. Gene TRBJ2-7 matches the end of the DNA better, so the J call may be wrong. Germline loops: CDR1 SGHRS, CDR2 YFSETQ. This CDR3 contains 15 residues. The CDR3 is CASSLALDTAYEQYF. CDR3 nucleotide sequence: TGCGCCAGCAGCTTGGCCCTCGACACCGCCTACGAGCAGTACTTC.

This clone was counted a single time. The gene calls are TRBV25-1 and TRBJ1-1; 7 bases fit TRBD1. V shed 0 bases and J 4 bases; nucleotides not matched to a gene: 8. Germline V gene lookup returns CDR1 MGHDK and CDR2 SYGVNS. The CDR3 contains 16 residues. In DNA form, the CDR3 reads TGTGCCAGCAGTGAATATAGGGGGCTCGGAAGCACTGAAGCTTTCTTT. Amino acid sequence: CASSEYRGLGSTEAFF.

The chain recombines TRBV7-3 with TRBJ1-1; D is unclear. V was trimmed by 2 bases and J by 2 bases, leaving 6 bases between them. The CDR3 is made up of 13 amino acids. Germline V lookup: CDR1 SGHTA, CDR2 FQGTGA. CDR3 in DNA: TGTGCCAGCAGCTTACAGTCAAACACTGAAGCTTTCTTT. Translating it yields CASSLQSNTEAFF.

The V call is TRBV19, the J call TRBJ1-2, with D unclear. The CDR3 is 12 amino acids. Trimming left V 3 bases short and J 7 bases short, with 9 bases between. Looked up from germline, CDR1 is LNHDA and CDR2 is SQIVND (reference sequence). The DNA of the CDR3 is TGTGCCAGTAGTATTGGGTGGAGTGGCTACACCTTC. Translated, it gives CASSIGWSGYTF.